This T cell receptor beta chain was found in a study of blood T cell repertoires in COVID-19. In the study overall: From T cells, B-cell-depleted T cells, or PBMCs came the material, which was cDNA or gDNA.

Study members were between about 18 and 100 years old and lived in around 24 US regions. Assignment of participants to cohorts was predicated upon participant-reported clinical history. Recovered status in Cohort 3 required two negative PCRs, clearance, or symptom resolution. This CDR3 comprises 14 residues. Germline CDR1 and CDR2: LGHNA and YSLEER. Trimming took off 4 bases at V and 4 bases at J, with 13 bases between the two ends. Profiling relied on immunoSEQ multiplex PCR, and the TCRdb table lists in-frame clones only, not all of them. The sample holds some 220,000 clones, about 88% seen once. This rearrangement joins TRBV4-3 to TRBJ1-1; maybe TRBD1 (6 bases). Sequenced: PBMCs or T cells enriched from blood (not recorded which). This TCR derives from a woman aged 25-40 years who had recovered from COVID-19. The CDR3 DNA follows: TGCGCCAGCAGCCGAGATACAGGGACCACTGAAGCTTTCTTT. This translates into CASSRDTGTTEAFF.